This is a list of T cell receptor beta chains from one sample in a study of blood T cells in healthy people across ages. MiXCR was run by TCRdb on the 5' RACE reads, yielding one entry per CDR3 protein. The sample carries hundreds of thousands of distinct CDR3 sequences, around 21% recorded once. Sequencing input: blood. All receptors derive from a man between 65 and 85 years old in good health. Each CDR3 is given without its conserved first and last residue. The order of the fields is J gene, V gene, CDR3 protein.

TRBJ2-3 TRBV24-1 ATTSGLAVDTQY
TRBJ1-1 TRBV24-1 ATSERTGGRAF
TRBJ2-3 TRBV6-6 ASTPRGGWADTQY
TRBJ2-7 TRBV7-9 ASSIRQGVYEQY
TRBJ2-1 TRBV20-1 SARDLTTYNEQF
TRBJ1-1 TRBV3-1 ASSQGQGFEAF
TRBJ2-3 TRBV2 ASSDALAGPTDTQY
TRBJ2-2 TRBV24-1 ATSDMGTGGPTGELF
TRBJ2-7 TRBV20-1 SAGASGSSHEQY
TRBJ2-5 TRBV30 AWTESRVALGETQY
NA TRBV3-1 ASSQASVSSHEQY
TRBJ2-2 TRBV21-1 ASAGGTGELF
TRBJ2-2 TRBV19 ASTLGAAALNTGELF
TRBJ2-2 TRBV7-4 ASSYPGQGNTGELF
TRBJ1-4 TRBV7-9 ASSSSGADEKLF
TRBJ2-1 TRBV7-9 ASSLSSTYNEQF
TRBJ2-5 TRBV20-1 SAYVAGAVKTQY
TRBJ2-7 TRBV2 ASSEVQGAQEQY
TRBJ2-3 TRBV28 ASSDLIAGGADTQY
TRBJ2-4 TRBV20-1 SAMLLAKNIQY
TRBJ1-4 TRBV12-3/TRBV12-4 ASSLGTGSEKLF
NA TRBV6-5 ASSYSLAGGEQY
TRBJ2-5 TRBV2 TSRAAKHETQY
TRBJ2-2 TRBV11-2 ASSLSHVRAGELF
TRBJ2-7 TRBV20-1 SVWTKSYEQY
TRBJ2-1 TRBV20-1 SAPTSGRSSYNEQF
TRBJ2-7 TRBV3-1 ASSQGRTGVHEQY
TRBJ1-2 TRBV29-1 SVESGANYGYT
TRBJ2-5 TRBV20-1 SAPPGTGGREQY
TRBJ2-5 TRBV7-2 ASSPRAGRETQY
TRBJ1-1 TRBV5-1 ASRLSEGVNTEAF
TRBJ2-7 TRBV5-1 ASSFDGSPSYEQY
TRBJ1-1 TRBV6-6 ASSPLGPGEAF
TRBJ2-5 TRBV29-1 SVETELRTQY
TRBJ2-3 TRBV20-1 SATRRDHTDTQY
TRBJ1-3 TRBV12-3/TRBV12-4 ASSGSGHPSGNTIY
TRBJ2-1 TRBV5-1 ASSPDYAYNEQF
NA TRBV6-6 ASSYRLAEVPKQF
TRBJ2-7 TRBV20-1 SASGRGNEQY
NA TRBV6-6 ASRGTVYEQY
NA TRBV29-1 SVALGGSLDEQF
TRBJ2-5 TRBV29-1 SGKRGGETQY
TRBJ1-2 TRBV2 ASSGDTANYGYT
TRBJ1-2 TRBV5-1 ASSLDNYGYT
TRBJ2-1 TRBV7-9 ASSMTSGSAPYNEQF
TRBJ1-1 TRBV6-6 ASTYFGGPEAF
TRBJ1-2 TRBV5-1 ASSSPVGTYGYT
TRBJ2-3 TRBV18 ASSRGRPLTDTQY
TRBJ1-4 TRBV29-1 SVTDRSGEKLF